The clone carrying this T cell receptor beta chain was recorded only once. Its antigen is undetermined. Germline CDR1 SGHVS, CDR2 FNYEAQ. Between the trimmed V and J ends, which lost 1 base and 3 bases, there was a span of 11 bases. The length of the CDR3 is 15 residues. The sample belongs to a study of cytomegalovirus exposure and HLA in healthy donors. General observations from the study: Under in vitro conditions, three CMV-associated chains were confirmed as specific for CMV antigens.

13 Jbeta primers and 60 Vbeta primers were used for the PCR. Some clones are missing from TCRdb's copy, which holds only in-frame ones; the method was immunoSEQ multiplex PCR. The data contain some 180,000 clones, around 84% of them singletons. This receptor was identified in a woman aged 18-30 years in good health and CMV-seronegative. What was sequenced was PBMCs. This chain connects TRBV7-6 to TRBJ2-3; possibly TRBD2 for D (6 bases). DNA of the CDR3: TGTGCCAGCAGCTTAGAAATGGGAGGAACAGATACGCAGTATTTT. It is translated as CASSLEMGGTDTQYF.